One sample yielded the 8 T cell receptor beta chains listed below, sequenced in a study of response to subunit inactivated influenza vaccine. Each CDR3 protein gets one entry after TCRdb re-called the RT-PCR reads with MiXCR. The sample lists roughly 700,000 distinct CDR3 sequences, about 15% seen once, with 5.5% to 8% in the top ten. Sequenced material: PBMCs from blood, taken approximately 15 days before vaccination. These receptors originate from a man aged 45-65 years who received an inactivated influenza vaccine.

This clonotype was observed a single time. V gene TRBV28 combines with J gene TRBJ2-3; 14 bases match TRBD2. Germline-derived CDR1 and CDR2 are MDHEN and SYDVKM. The CDR3 runs to 15 residues. The ends lost 5 bases at V and 5 bases at J; junction bases unmatched: 3. The CDR3 DNA sequence: TGTGCCAGCAGTCCGACTAGCGGGAGGGTAGATACGCAGTATTTT. Its protein product is CASSPTSGRVDTQYF. The full variable domain, with the rest looked up from reference TRBV28 and TRBJ2-3, is DVKVTQSSRYLVKRTGEKVFLECVQDMDHENMFWYRQDPGLGLRLIYFSYDVKMKEKGDIPEGYSVSREKKERFSLILESASTNQTSMYLCASSPTSGRVDTQYFGPGTRLTVL.

This clonotype was counted only a few times. The chain carries TRBV6-5 and TRBJ2-7; D not certain. V was cut by 4 bases and J by 2 bases, with 9 bases left in between. Germline values: CDR1 MNHEY, CDR2 SVGAGI. The CDR3 consists of 13 residues. CDR3 sequence reads: CASSFDIAYEQYF. In DNA form, the CDR3 reads TGTGCCAGCAGTTTTGACATAGCCTACGAGCAGTACTTC.

V and J are TRBV5-1 and TRBJ1-2, with 11 positions matching TRBD1. The ends lost 4 bases at V and 7 bases at J; junction bases unmatched: 3. The CDR3 is made up of 13 amino acids. Germline CDR1 reads SGHRS; CDR2 reads YFSETQ. Here the CDR3 DNA reads TGCGCCAGCAGCAAGGACAGGGGGCTTGGCTACACCTTC. Amino acids: CASSKDRGLGYTF.

The genes are TRBV3-1 and TRBJ2-3; 7 bases agree with TRBD2. Per germline, CDR1 LGHDT and CDR2 YNNKEL (reference sequence). The J segment lost 5 bases and the V segment lost 0 bases, leaving 8 bases of the junction unmatched. The CDR3 loop spans 16 amino acids. CDR3 region: CASSQEASGTGDTQYF. In DNA, the CDR3 is TGTGCCAGCAGCCAAGAAGCTAGCGGAACCGGAGATACGCAGTATTTT.

The V gene is TRBV7-2, the J gene TRBJ2-1; perhaps TRBD2 as D (6 bases). There are 16 residues in the CDR3. Germline CDR1 SGHTA, CDR2 FQGNSA. The germline V and J ends were trimmed by 5 bases and 4 bases, with 18 bases remaining between them. The chain's CDR3 is CASSLLGGTGYNEQFF. The CDR3, as DNA: TGTGCCAGCAGCCTACTTGGGGGGACGGGATACAATGAGCAGTTCTTC.

The table lists this clonotype with a few counts. V is TRBV19 and J is TRBJ1-5; unclear D gene. The CDR3 covers 16 residues. Trimming shortened V by 2 bases and J by 0 bases, and 11 bases separated the two germline ends. The V gene's germline CDR1 is LNHDA and CDR2 SQIVND (reference sequence). This CDR3 reads CASSIMGPYSNQPQHF. The CDR3 nucleotides are TGTGCCAGTAGTATAATGGGTCCTTATAGCAATCAGCCCCAGCATTTT.

This clonotype showed up just a few times. This sequence joins TRBV6-2 or TRBV6-3 and TRBJ2-7; D not certain. There are 11 residues in the CDR3. V lost 9 bases, J lost 6 bases, and 12 bases lay in between. CDR1 and CDR2 from the germline V gene are MNHEY and SVGEGT. CDR3: CASRYSTEQYF. For the CDR3, the DNA is TGTGCCAGTCGTTACAGCACCGAGCAGTACTTC.

The J gene is TRBJ1-6, the V gene TRBV6-1; D is uncertain. Germline V gene data show CDR1 as MNHNS and CDR2 as SASEGT. Trimming removed 7 bases at V and 8 bases at J, with 12 bases between. The CDR3 totals 13 residues. The CDR3 nucleotides read TGTGCCAGCAAGGTCGCAAGTGATTCACCCCTCCACTTT. Protein sequence: CASKVASDSPLHF.